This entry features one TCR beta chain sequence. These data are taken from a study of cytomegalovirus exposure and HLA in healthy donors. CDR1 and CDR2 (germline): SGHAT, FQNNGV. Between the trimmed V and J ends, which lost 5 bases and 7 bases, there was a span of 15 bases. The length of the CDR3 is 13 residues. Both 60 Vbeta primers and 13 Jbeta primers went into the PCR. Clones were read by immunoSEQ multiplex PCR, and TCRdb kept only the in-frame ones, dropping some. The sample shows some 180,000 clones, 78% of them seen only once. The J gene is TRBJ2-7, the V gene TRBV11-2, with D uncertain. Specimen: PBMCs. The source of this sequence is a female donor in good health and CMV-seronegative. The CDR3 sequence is CASSATNEQEQYF. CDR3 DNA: TGTGCCAGCAGCGCCACGAACGAACAGGAGCAGTACTTC.